The clone carrying this T cell receptor beta chain was found a few times. Using immunoSEQ multiplex PCR, the repertoire was profiled, and TCRdb retains in-frame clones only, with some absent. The table shows some 180,000 clones, with about 90% occurring only once. The CDR3 totals 19 residues. Trimming left V 0 bases short and J 0 bases short, with 18 bases between. The germline V gene encodes CDR1 KGHSH and CDR2 LQKENI. The data belong to a study of blood T cell repertoires in COVID-19. V and J are TRBV18 and TRBJ2-1, with D hard to call. The sequence came from an older man with active or convalescent COVID-19. Specimen: peripheral blood. CDR3 sequence (DNA): TGTGCCAGCTCACCACCAGGTCGACCCAGTTGGAGCTCCTACAATGAGCAGTTCTTC. Its translation is CASSPPGRPSWSSYNEQFF.